Here is one TCR beta chain with its context. The ends lost 8 bases at V and 4 bases at J; junction bases unmatched: 6. CDR1 and CDR2 (germline): MNHEY, SMNVEV (reference sequence). The CDR3 has 14 amino acids. The data stem from a study of early T cells in non-severe SARS-CoV-2 infection. TCRdb re-called the 5' RACE reads with MiXCR, one entry per CDR3 protein. The sample consists of about 66,000 distinct CDR3 sequences, less than 20% of them appearing once. The source of this sequence is an adult who was a healthcare worker with PCR-confirmed SARS-CoV-2 infection or an uninfected control (not recorded which). The J gene is TRBJ1-5, the V gene TRBV27; the match to TRBD1 covers 9 bases. Sequenced here: whole blood, sampled at baseline. CDR3 amino acids: CASQDRGRNQPQHF. The CDR3 DNA is TGTGCCAGCCAGGACAGGGGTCGAAATCAGCCCCAGCATTTT.